A selection of T cell receptor beta chains follows, all from one sample in a study of cytomegalovirus exposure and HLA in healthy donors. Method: immunoSEQ multiplex PCR; TCRdb's copy keeps in-frame clones and lacks some. The data show approximately 140,000 clones, about 78% seen once. The material sequenced was PBMCs. These receptor sequences come from a man aged 35-49 years in good health and CMV-seropositive. CDR3s include the opening cysteine and the closing phenylalanine or tryptophan. A D gene is named only where the DNA matches it firmly. Size tells how often a clone was seen (once, few, many) or the class of an expanded clone, and some rows leave it out.

D gene: -; J gene: TRBJ1-1; V gene: TRBV28; clone size: -; CDR3 DNA: TGTGCCTCTGTGGAAGGGGGTCGGGACACTGAAGCTTTCTTT; CDR3 protein: CASVEGGRDTEAFF
D gene: -; J gene: TRBJ2-7; V gene: TRBV14; clone size: -; CDR3 DNA: TGTGCCAGCAGCCCTTCTTTAGCGAGAGACTACGAGCAGTACTTC; CDR3 protein: CASSPSLARDYEQYF
D gene: -; J gene: TRBJ1-3; V gene: TRBV6-6; clone size: -; CDR3 DNA: TGTGCCAGCAGTCGGGACTCGAGCTCTGGAAACACCATATATTTT; CDR3 protein: CASSRDSSSGNTIYF
D gene: TRBD1; J gene: TRBJ2-5; V gene: TRBV5-1; clone size: -; CDR3 DNA: TGCGCCAGCAGCTTGGACGGGACAGGTCAAGAGACCCAGTACTTC; CDR3 protein: CASSLDGTGQETQYF
D gene: -; J gene: TRBJ2-7; V gene: TRBV11-3; clone size: -; CDR3 DNA: TGTGCCAGCAGCGCCGGGACAAGAACTTTCTACGAGCAGTACTTC; CDR3 protein: CASSAGTRTFYEQYF
D gene: TRBD2; J gene: TRBJ2-7; V gene: TRBV18; clone size: -; CDR3 DNA: TGTGCCAGCTCACCTAAGGCTAGCGGGAGCTACGAGCAGTACTTC; CDR3 protein: CASSPKASGSYEQYF
D gene: -; J gene: TRBJ2-3; V gene: TRBV28; clone size: -; CDR3 DNA: TGTGCCAGCAGGCGAGGGGGGGGACCCCCAGATACGCAGTATTTT; CDR3 protein: CASRRGGGPPDTQYF
D gene: -; J gene: TRBJ2-7; V gene: TRBV27; clone size: few; CDR3 DNA: TGTGCCAGCAGTTTCGAAAGGGCAGGGCGCCTGGAGCAGTACTTC; CDR3 protein: CASSFERAGRLEQYF
D gene: -; J gene: TRBJ2-1; V gene: TRBV10-2; clone size: once; CDR3 DNA: TGCGCCAGCATAGCGGAAAACTACAATGAGCAGTTCTTC; CDR3 protein: CASIAENYNEQFF
D gene: TRBD2; J gene: TRBJ2-3; V gene: TRBV2; clone size: -; CDR3 DNA: TGTGCCAGCAGTGATTACGTCCTAGCGGGGGCCACAGATACGCAGTATTTT; CDR3 protein: CASSDYVLAGATDTQYF
D gene: -; J gene: TRBJ1-6; V gene: TRBV28; clone size: -; CDR3 DNA: TGTGCCAGCAGTTTAGAGGGGGGGGTGGCTCTCTCACCCCTCCACTTT; CDR3 protein: CASSLEGGVALSPLHF
D gene: -; J gene: TRBJ2-3; V gene: TRBV19; clone size: few; CDR3 DNA: TGTGCCAGTAGTAGGGAGCGGGTAAGCACAGATACGCAGTATTTT; CDR3 protein: CASSRERVSTDTQYF
D gene: -; J gene: TRBJ2-5; V gene: TRBV6-1; clone size: few; CDR3 DNA: TGTGCCAGCAGTGGCCTGACAGATACAAAAGAGACCCAGTACTTC; CDR3 protein: CASSGLTDTKETQYF
D gene: TRBD1; J gene: TRBJ2-7; V gene: TRBV4-3; clone size: -; CDR3 DNA: TGCGCCAGCAGCCAAGATCGACAGGGACCCTACGAGCAGTACTTC; CDR3 protein: CASSQDRQGPYEQYF
D gene: TRBD2; J gene: TRBJ2-3; V gene: TRBV7-2; clone size: -; CDR3 DNA: TGTGCCAGCAGCCCGGGACTAGCTCAAAAGAGGCCTTCCTTT; CDR3 protein: CASSPGLAQKRPSF
D gene: -; J gene: TRBJ2-7; V gene: TRBV25-1; clone size: -; CDR3 DNA: TGTGCCAGCAGCTGGCAGGGCTACGAGCAGTACTTC; CDR3 protein: CASSWQGYEQYF
D gene: -; J gene: TRBJ1-1; V gene: TRBV18; clone size: -; CDR3 DNA: TGTGCCAGCTCACCACTACAGGAGAAAGAGGTGGGATTCTTT; CDR3 protein: CASSPLQEKEVGFF
D gene: -; J gene: TRBJ1-1; V gene: TRBV7-9; clone size: -; CDR3 DNA: TGTGCCAGCAGCTCCAGGACAGCAGCCACTGAAGCTTTCTTT; CDR3 protein: CASSSRTAATEAFF
D gene: TRBD2; J gene: TRBJ2-7; V gene: TRBV5-1; clone size: few; CDR3 DNA: TGCGCCAGCAGATTCCAGCGGGGGGGCCTCTACGAGCAGTACTTC; CDR3 protein: CASRFQRGGLYEQYF
D gene: TRBD1; J gene: TRBJ1-4; V gene: TRBV7-8; clone size: -; CDR3 DNA: TGTGCCAGCAGCTTAGTGCGGACAGGAGGTGAAAAACTGTTTTTT; CDR3 protein: CASSLVRTGGEKLFF
D gene: -; J gene: TRBJ1-6; V gene: TRBV28; clone size: -; CDR3 DNA: TGTGCCAGCAGTTTGTTCTATTCACCCCTCCACTTT; CDR3 protein: CASSLFYSPLHF
D gene: -; J gene: TRBJ1-2; V gene: TRBV6-7; clone size: -; CDR3 DNA: TGTGCCAGCAGTTACCTCTTATCCCCGGGACATGCGGGCTACACCTTC; CDR3 protein: CASSYLLSPGHAGYTF
D gene: TRBD1; J gene: TRBJ2-7; V gene: TRBV9; clone size: -; CDR3 DNA: TGTGCCAGCAGCAACCCGGGACAGGGGTCCTACGAGCAGTACTTC; CDR3 protein: CASSNPGQGSYEQYF
D gene: TRBD1; J gene: TRBJ2-5; V gene: TRBV9; clone size: once; CDR3 DNA: TGTGCCAGCAGCGTGGGACAGGGAGGGAGGACCCAGTACTTC; CDR3 protein: CASSVGQGGRTQYF
D gene: TRBD1; J gene: TRBJ2-3; V gene: TRBV18; clone size: once; CDR3 DNA: TGTGCCAGCTCACAGTACAGGGGGCTGGCAGATACGCAGTATTTT; CDR3 protein: CASSQYRGLADTQYF
D gene: -; J gene: TRBJ1-2; V gene: TRBV28; clone size: -; CDR3 DNA: TGTGCCAGCAGTGCCGCGAGAGGGAACCCCTACGATGGCTACACCTTC; CDR3 protein: CASSAARGNPYDGYTF
D gene: TRBD1; J gene: TRBJ2-7; V gene: TRBV27; clone size: -; CDR3 DNA: TGTGCCAGCAGTTTTCGAACAGGGGGCTACGAGCAGTACTTC; CDR3 protein: CASSFRTGGYEQYF
D gene: -; J gene: TRBJ1-5; V gene: TRBV28; clone size: -; CDR3 DNA: TGTGCCAGCAGCCTAAGTCAGCCCCAGCATTTT; CDR3 protein: CASSLSQPQHF
D gene: -; J gene: TRBJ1-4; V gene: TRBV18; clone size: -; CDR3 DNA: TGTGCCAGCTCACCAAACCTGCATAGCCTTAATGAAAAACTGTTTTTT; CDR3 protein: CASSPNLHSLNEKLFF
D gene: TRBD2; J gene: TRBJ2-1; V gene: TRBV11-2; clone size: few; CDR3 DNA: TGTGCCAGCAGCCGAGGACTAGCGGGAGGCTACTACAATGAGCAGTTCTTC; CDR3 protein: CASSRGLAGGYYNEQFF
D gene: TRBD1; J gene: TRBJ2-7; V gene: TRBV11-3; clone size: -; CDR3 DNA: TGTGCCAGCAGCCCTCGGACAGGGGAATACGAGCAGTACTTC; CDR3 protein: CASSPRTGEYEQYF
D gene: TRBD1; J gene: TRBJ2-2; V gene: TRBV2; clone size: -; CDR3 DNA: TGTGCCAGCAAGGGGACAGAGAACACCGGGGAGCTGTTTTTT; CDR3 protein: CASKGTENTGELFF
D gene: TRBD1; J gene: TRBJ1-2; V gene: TRBV9; clone size: -; CDR3 DNA: TGTGCCAGCAGCTCCATCCCGGGACAGGGATCTGGCTACACCTTC; CDR3 protein: CASSSIPGQGSGYTF
D gene: TRBD1; J gene: TRBJ1-1; V gene: TRBV10-3; clone size: many; CDR3 DNA: TGTGCCATCAGTACCGGGACAGGAAACACTGAAGCTTTCTTT; CDR3 protein: CAISTGTGNTEAFF
D gene: -; J gene: TRBJ2-1; V gene: TRBV29-1; clone size: -; CDR3 DNA: TGCAGCGTTGAAGGAGAGGGGGATGAGCAGTTCTTC; CDR3 protein: CSVEGEGDEQFF
D gene: -; J gene: TRBJ1-1; V gene: TRBV19; clone size: -; CDR3 DNA: TGTGCCAGTAGTATGGCGACAGGGAACACTGAAGCTTTCTTT; CDR3 protein: CASSMATGNTEAFF
D gene: TRBD1; J gene: TRBJ1-1; V gene: TRBV30; clone size: -; CDR3 DNA: TGTGCCTGGAGTGTCGGGCGGACAGGGATCATGAACACTGAAGCTTTCTTT; CDR3 protein: CAWSVGRTGIMNTEAFF
D gene: -; J gene: TRBJ1-2; V gene: TRBV5-8; clone size: -; CDR3 DNA: TGTGCCAGCAGCGGAATGGGGGGAATATATCCTTTC; CDR3 protein: CASSGMGGIYPF
D gene: TRBD1; J gene: TRBJ2-7; V gene: TRBV7-9; clone size: -; CDR3 DNA: TGTGCCAGCAGCAACCGGGACCAGGGGGCCTACGAGCAGTACTTC; CDR3 protein: CASSNRDQGAYEQYF
D gene: -; J gene: TRBJ1-1; V gene: TRBV7-9; clone size: -; CDR3 DNA: TGTGCCAGCAGCCCCGGAAGGGGGATGAACACTGAAGCTTTCTTT; CDR3 protein: CASSPGRGMNTEAFF
D gene: TRBD2; J gene: TRBJ2-7; V gene: TRBV9; clone size: -; CDR3 DNA: TGTGCCAGCAGCGTGACTAGCGGCTCCTACGAGCAGTACTTC; CDR3 protein: CASSVTSGSYEQYF
D gene: -; J gene: TRBJ1-2; V gene: TRBV11-2; clone size: -; CDR3 DNA: TGTGCCAGCAGCATTGGCCAGTTGGATGGCTACACCTTC; CDR3 protein: CASSIGQLDGYTF
D gene: -; J gene: TRBJ1-1; V gene: TRBV19; clone size: -; CDR3 DNA: TGTGCCAGTAGTACCCCAGGGCTGGGGCACACTGAAGCTTTCTTT; CDR3 protein: CASSTPGLGHTEAFF
D gene: -; J gene: TRBJ2-5; V gene: TRBV7-9; clone size: -; CDR3 DNA: TGTGCCAGCAGCTTAGGGACGTCAGGGGAGACCCAGTACTTC; CDR3 protein: CASSLGTSGETQYF
D gene: -; J gene: TRBJ2-7; V gene: TRBV11-3; clone size: -; CDR3 DNA: TGTGCCAGCAGCCCCCCGGGTCTTTACGAGCAGTACTTC; CDR3 protein: CASSPPGLYEQYF
D gene: TRBD2; J gene: TRBJ2-2; V gene: TRBV7-2; clone size: once; CDR3 DNA: TGTGCCAGCAGCTTCCCTAGCGGGGGGGGATCCGGGGAGCTGTTTTTT; CDR3 protein: CASSFPSGGGSGELFF
D gene: TRBD2; J gene: TRBJ2-3; V gene: TRBV5-6; clone size: -; CDR3 DNA: TGTGCCAGCAGCTTGAGGCTAGCGGGGGGCCCCACAGATACGCAGTATTTT; CDR3 protein: CASSLRLAGGPTDTQYF
D gene: -; J gene: TRBJ1-2; V gene: TRBV14; clone size: -; CDR3 DNA: TGTGCCAGCAGCCAAGTGTTGGCCCCGGCCGGGGATGGCTACACCTTC; CDR3 protein: CASSQVLAPAGDGYTF
D gene: -; J gene: TRBJ2-1; V gene: TRBV13; clone size: few; CDR3 DNA: TGTGCCAGCAGCCCAAGGTTGGCGGGCTACAATGAGCAGTTCTTC; CDR3 protein: CASSPRLAGYNEQFF
D gene: -; J gene: TRBJ1-2; V gene: TRBV4-3; clone size: -; CDR3 DNA: TGCGCCAGCAGCCAAGATAGGGGGTACGGCTATGGCTACACCTTC; CDR3 protein: CASSQDRGYGYGYTF
D gene: TRBD1; J gene: TRBJ2-7; V gene: TRBV10-3; clone size: -; CDR3 DNA: TGTGCCATCAGCCCAACGACAGGGGGCGGCTACGAGCAGTACTTC; CDR3 protein: CAISPTTGGGYEQYF
D gene: TRBD1; J gene: TRBJ1-2; V gene: TRBV6-5; clone size: -; CDR3 DNA: TGTGCCAGCAGTTCCGGGACAGTGCATGGCTACACCTTC; CDR3 protein: CASSSGTVHGYTF
D gene: TRBD1; J gene: TRBJ1-4; V gene: TRBV28; clone size: -; CDR3 DNA: TGTGCCAGCAGTTCCAAGGGGGCTTCTAATGAAAAACTGTTTTTT; CDR3 protein: CASSSKGASNEKLFF
D gene: -; J gene: TRBJ2-3; V gene: TRBV6-4; clone size: -; CDR3 DNA: TGTGCCAGCAGTAAGACAGGCTCTAGCACAGATACGCAGTATTTT; CDR3 protein: CASSKTGSSTDTQYF
D gene: TRBD2; J gene: TRBJ2-7; V gene: TRBV9; clone size: -; CDR3 DNA: TGTGCCAGCAGCGTAGCTAGCGGGAGTCCCGGGGAGCAGTACTTC; CDR3 protein: CASSVASGSPGEQYF
D gene: TRBD1; J gene: TRBJ1-1; V gene: TRBV14; clone size: once; CDR3 DNA: TGTGCCAGCAGCGATTTGGGACAGGGTTTTCCTGAAGCTTTCTTT; CDR3 protein: CASSDLGQGFPEAFF
D gene: -; J gene: TRBJ1-4; V gene: TRBV6-6; clone size: -; CDR3 DNA: TGTGCCAGCAGTTACTCGATCCAGGGGTCGGGTGAAAAACTGTTTTTT; CDR3 protein: CASSYSIQGSGEKLFF
D gene: TRBD2; J gene: TRBJ2-3; V gene: TRBV2; clone size: -; CDR3 DNA: TGTGCCAGCAAAAGACTAGCGGGGAGCACAGATACGCAGTATTTT; CDR3 protein: CASKRLAGSTDTQYF
D gene: TRBD1; J gene: TRBJ1-5; V gene: TRBV6-6; clone size: -; CDR3 DNA: TGTGCCAGCTCTGGAGTGGGACAGGGCAATCAGCCCCAGCATTTT; CDR3 protein: CASSGVGQGNQPQHF